One and the same sample provided the 9 T cell receptor beta chains below, sequenced in a study of T cells in Graves' hyperthyroidism and ophthalmopathy. From RNA transcripts, TCR beta CDR3 regions were amplified. HTBI primers were employed in a first-round RT-PCR of the TCR CDR3. TCRdb reanalysed the multiplex PCR reads using MiXCR and keeps one entry per CDR3 protein. The sample shows about 380,000 distinct CDR3 sequences, approximately 18% of them seen only once. Specimen: blood. These receptors were taken from a young man with Graves' ophthalmopathy.

There are many counts of this clonotype. The rearrangement uses TRBV2 and TRBJ2-1; 8 bases match TRBD2. The V segment lost 6 bases and the J segment 9 bases; nucleotides outside the gene matches: 16. CDR3 length: 16 residues. The germline gives CDR1 SNHLY, CDR2 FYNNEI. The CDR3 nucleotides read TGTGCCAGCAGCCGGGGACTAGGATCTTCCTACGCTGAGCAGTTCTTC. Amino acids: CASSRGLGSSYAEQFF.

With respect to this clonotype: A junction end diverges from the germline sequence, so it may reflect a read error. The CDR3 nucleotides are TGTGCCAGCCGTTTGCGGGACGCGGGGGAGCAGTTCTTC. Translating it yields CASRLRDAGEQFF. The V gene is TRBV12-3 or TRBV12-4, the J gene TRBJ2-1; D might be TRBD2 (6 bases). This CDR3 spans 13 amino acids.

The V and J genes are TRBV28 and TRBJ2-7; D is perhaps TRBD1 (5 bases). Germline CDR1 reads MDHEN; CDR2 reads SYDVKM. This CDR3 spans 16 amino acids. V lost 6 bases, J lost 0 bases, and 18 bases lay in between. Here the CDR3 DNA reads TGTGCCAGCAGCACGACCACAGGCCTCGGCTCCTACGAGCAGTACTTC. Its translation: CASSTTTGLGSYEQYF.

The chain couples TRBV20-1 to TRBJ1-2, with D maybe TRBD1 (5 bases). The length of the CDR3 is 14 residues. V was shortened by 5 bases and J by 7 bases, with 20 bases between the two germline ends. The germline V gene encodes CDR1 DFQATT and CDR2 SNEGSKA (reference sequence). The CDR3 DNA sequence: TGCAGTGCTGGGACGGGGGGGTCCCTTCGTGGCTACACCTTC. Amino acids: CSAGTGGSLRGYTF.

This clonotype was detected ten times or more. The gene calls are TRBV3-1 and TRBJ1-1, with D possibly being TRBD1 (5 bases). V was clipped by 3 bases and J by 1 base, with 9 bases between them. This CDR3 is 14 amino acids long. CDR1 is LGHDT, CDR2 YNNKEL, per germline (reference sequence). The DNA for the CDR3 is TGTGCCAGCAGCCACTCGGGGGAGAACACTGAAGCTTTCTTT. Translation: CASSHSGENTEAFF.

This clonotype was recorded a few times. The chain carries TRBV6-1 and TRBJ2-7; a weak D match, TRBD1 (6 bases). The CDR3 runs 15 residues. From germline, CDR1 is MNHNS and CDR2 SASEGT. Trimming left V 6 bases short and J 2 bases short, with 17 bases between. CDR3 amino acids: CASSPSGHQAYEQYF. As DNA, the CDR3 is TGTGCCAGCAGCCCGTCGGGACACCAAGCCTACGAGCAGTACTTC.

Many counts were recorded for this clonotype. The chain combines TRBV2 with TRBJ1-1, with D uncertain. This CDR3 spans 16 amino acids. The ends were cut back, 6 bases at V and 11 bases at J, with 28 bases in the middle. Germline values: CDR1 SNHLY, CDR2 FYNNEI. In DNA, the CDR3 is TGTGCCAGCAGCCCGGTCCCACATGACGGAGTCCTTCATGCTTTCTTT. Translation gives CASSPVPHDGVLHAFF.

This chain joins TRBV6-1 and TRBJ2-7, with 8 positions matching TRBD1. The J segment lost 2 bases and the V segment lost 7 bases, leaving 16 bases of the junction unmatched. This CDR3 has 17 residues. Germline CDR1 and CDR2: MNHNS and SASEGT. The CDR3: CASKTAATGAFPYEQYF. The CDR3 DNA reads TGTGCCAGCAAAACGGCCGCGACAGGGGCATTTCCCTACGAGCAGTACTTC.

J is TRBJ2-3 and V is TRBV2; D tentatively reads TRBD1 or TRBD2 (7 bases each). CDR1 and CDR2 from the germline V gene are SNHLY and FYNNEI. The germline V and J ends were trimmed by 0 bases and 4 bases, with 17 bases remaining between them. The CDR3 covers 17 residues. Here the CDR3 reads CASSEAAGGTAADTQYF. The CDR3 nucleotides read TGTGCCAGCAGTGAAGCTGCCGGGGGGACAGCGGCAGATACGCAGTATTTT.